This paragraph covers one TCR beta chain sequence. What it binds is not known. The data stem from a study of blood T cells in healthy people across ages. A second PCR, run for about 7 to 11 cycles, used a sample-barcoded 5' primer plus a J-beta primer mix. TCRdb re-analysed the 5' RACE reads in MiXCR, keeping a single row per CDR3 protein. The top ten clones hold around a fifth of a sample with about 970,000 distinct CDR3 sequences, roughly 50% of them seen once. Study findings and constraints: There was a strong correlation between TCR beta diversity and naive T cell percentage.

The TCR sequence derives from a woman aged 55-70 years in good health. Sequenced sample: blood.

CDR3: CASSQVGTVLYF. The CDR3 DNA reads TGTGCCAGCAGCCAAGTGGGGACCGTCCTGTACTTC. The chain combines TRBV14 with TRBJ2-5; D possibly uses TRBD1 or TRBD2 (5 bases each). Germline assignment: CDR1 SGHDN and CDR2 FVKESK. CDR3 length: 12 residues. Trimming shortened V by 1 base and J by 13 bases, and 13 bases separated the two germline ends. Full variable domain (missing parts from reference TRBV14 and TRBJ2-5): EAGVTQFPSHSVIEKGQTVTLRCDPISGHDNLYWYRRVMGKEIKFLLHFVKESKQDESGMPNNRFLAERTGGTYSTLKVQPAELEDSGVYFCASSQVGTVLYFGPGTRLLVL.